The 18 T cell receptor beta chains given below trace back to one sample, sequenced in a study of CD8 T cells in Susac syndrome. With random hexamers, reverse transcription was performed on 0.5 to 1 ug of RNA. TCRdb used MiXCR to reprocess the immunoSEQ multiplex PCR reads, holding one entry per CDR3 protein. The sample comprises roughly 190,000 distinct CDR3 sequences, almost 96% of which are singletons, and 0.09% to 0.1% rests with the top ten. Sequenced input: CD4+ T cells from PBMCs. Receptors were obtained from a human donor with Susac syndrome.

The chain recombines TRBV25-1 with TRBJ2-3; D is undetermined. The V gene's germline CDR1 is MGHDK and CDR2 SYGVNS. The CDR3 length is 16 residues. V lost 4 bases and J 2 bases, leaving 16 bases between the germline ends. DNA for the CDR3: TGTGCCAGCAGTGGGTACTACTTCCAAGCCACAGATACGCAGTATTTT. This gives the protein CASSGYYFQATDTQYF.

The genes are TRBV7-3 and TRBJ2-2, with a possible D match to TRBD2 (5 bases). CDR3 length: 14 residues. Germline CDR1 SGHTA, CDR2 FQGTGA. With 8 bases removed from V and 7 bases from J, the gap between germline ends came to 17 bases. CDR3 coding DNA: TGTGCCAGCCAGAGGGAGACTTTGGGCGGGGAGCTGTTTTTT. This codes for CASQRETLGGELFF.

This rearrangement joins TRBV29-1 to TRBJ1-1, with TRBD1 matching over 7 bases. Losses at the gene ends were 5 bases for V and 4 bases for J; bases not matched to a gene: 4. Germline lookup yields CDR1 SQVTM and CDR2 ANQGSEA. The CDR3 is 12 residues long. The CDR3 protein is CSVTGAGTEAFF. Here the CDR3 DNA reads TGCAGCGTTACAGGGGCAGGCACTGAAGCTTTCTTT. The entire variable domain, with the rest obtained from reference TRBV29-1 and TRBJ1-1, is as follows: SAVISQKPSRDICQRGTSLTIQCQVDSQVTMMFWYRQQPGQSLTLIATANQGSEATYESGFVIDKFPISRPNLTFSTLTVSNMSPEDSSIYLCSVTGAGTEAFFGQGTRLTVV.

This rearrangement joins TRBV7-9 to TRBJ1-1, with a weak D call TRBD1 (5 bases). Germline CDR1 SEHNR, CDR2 FQNEAQ (reference sequence). V lost 5 bases and J 7 bases, leaving 14 bases between the germline ends. CDR3 size: 13 residues. CDR3 sequence: CASSPGTALEAFF. The CDR3 region has the DNA TGTGCCAGCAGCCCCGGGACCGCTCTTGAAGCTTTCTTT. The full variable domain, in which reference TRBV7-9 and TRBJ1-1 provide the parts outside the CDR3, is DTGVSQNPRHKITKRGQNVTFRCDPISEHNRLYWYRQTLGQGPEFLTYFQNEAQLEKSRLLSDRFSAERPKGSFSTLEIQRTEQGDSAMYLCASSPGTALEAFFGQGTRLTVV.

The chain couples TRBV7-3 to TRBJ1-1; 10 bases agree with TRBD1. With 6 bases clipped from V and 5 bases from J, the junction kept 6 bases outside the gene matches. This CDR3 contains 14 residues. Germline values: CDR1 SGHTA, CDR2 FQGTGA. Written as DNA, the CDR3 is TGTGCCAGCAGTATGACAGGGGGCAAGACTGAAGCTTTCTTT. The encoded protein is CASSMTGGKTEAFF.

The chain couples TRBV3-1 to TRBJ1-5; no reliable D call. Per germline, CDR1 LGHDT and CDR2 YNNKEL (reference sequence). Trimming left V 0 bases short and J 4 bases short, with 4 bases between. This CDR3 has 13 amino acids. CDR3 residues: CASSQDWNQPQHF. DNA for the CDR3: TGTGCCAGCAGCCAAGACTGGAATCAGCCCCAGCATTTT.

The chain combines TRBV19 with TRBJ1-2; 8 bases agree with TRBD1. From germline, CDR1 is LNHDA and CDR2 SQIVND (reference sequence). The length of the CDR3 is 13 residues. With V trimmed by 5 bases and J by 8 bases, 7 bases remained unmatched. CDR3 nucleotide sequence: TGTGCCAGTAGTCCGGACAGGGCTGGGGGCTACACCTTC. As protein: CASSPDRAGGYTF.

This clonotype was found once. Relative to the germline gene, one junction end is altered; a read error may explain this. This chain links TRBV15 with TRBJ1-5; TRBD1 is a possible D gene (5 bases). CDR3 length: 16 amino acids. The germline CDR1 and CDR2 sequences are LNHNV and YYDKDF (reference sequence). DNA for the CDR3: TGTGCCACCAGCCGAGAGGGCAGGGCGTCCCCTCAGCCCCAGCATTTT. Protein sequence: CATSREGRASPQPQHF.

The CDR3 is CASSMGSGQPQHF. CDR3 coding DNA: TGTGCCAGTAGTATGGGTTCTGGTCAGCCCCAGCATTTT. V and J are TRBV19 and TRBJ1-5, with unresolved D. CDR3 length: 13 residues. Trimming removed 3 bases from V and 6 bases from J, with 9 bases in between. Germline-derived CDR1 and CDR2 are LNHDA and SQIVND (reference sequence).

V is TRBV6-6 and J is TRBJ1-5; unclear D gene. Looked up from germline, CDR1 is MNHNY and CDR2 is SVGAGI (reference sequence). The CDR3 is 12 residues long. The V and J ends lost 5 bases and 6 bases respectively, with 8 bases between them. The CDR3 spells CASSALSQPQHF. CDR3 DNA sequence: TGTGCCAGCAGTGCTTTATCTCAGCCCCAGCATTTT.

The chain links TRBV14 to TRBJ2-1; D assignment may be TRBD1 or TRBD2 (6 bases each). This CDR3 contains 15 residues. Between the trimmed V and J ends, which lost 4 bases and 7 bases, there was a span of 17 bases. Looked up from germline, CDR1 is SGHDN and CDR2 is FVKESK. CDR3 residues: CASSLAGHARNEQFF. The DNA for the CDR3 is TGTGCCAGCAGCCTGGCGGGACACGCGAGAAATGAGCAGTTCTTC.

V and J are TRBV20-1 and TRBJ1-4; D possibly corresponds to TRBD1 (5 bases). The CDR3 sequence is 12 residues long. The germline CDR1 and CDR2 sequences are DFQATT and SNEGSKA (reference sequence). Deletions cut 6 bases from V and 7 bases from J, with 12 bases between. CDR3 bases: TGCAGTGCGGAGGACGGGGCTGAAAAACTGTTTTTT. Its translation: CSAEDGAEKLFF.

The chain recombines TRBV9 with TRBJ1-1; TRBD1 is a possible D gene (5 bases). The CDR3 contains 13 residues. Trimming took off 0 bases at V and 7 bases at J, with 10 bases between the two ends. Germline values: CDR1 SGDLS, CDR2 YYNGEE. CDR3 nucleotides: TGTGCCAGCAGCGTAGCGGGGACTTTTGAAGCTTTCTTT. Its translation: CASSVAGTFEAFF.

This clonotype was seen a single time. The chain couples TRBV5-1 to TRBJ2-1, with D possibly being TRBD1 (5 bases). CDR3 size: 13 residues. Germline V gene sequence: CDR1 SGHRS, CDR2 YFSETQ. The germline V and J ends were trimmed by 5 bases and 4 bases, with 10 bases remaining between them. The CDR3 DNA is TGCGCCAGCAGAGGGGAAACTTACAATGAGCAGTTCTTC. Translation gives CASRGETYNEQFF.

The CDR3 is CASSFGGDEKLFF. The CDR3 nucleotides are TGTGCCAGCAGTTTTGGGGGGGATGAAAAACTGTTTTTT. This chain joins TRBV27 and TRBJ1-4, with D tentatively TRBD1 (5 bases). Germline loops: CDR1 MNHEY, CDR2 SMNVEV (reference sequence). V gave up 3 bases and J gave up 6 bases, with 8 bases separating them. The CDR3 runs 13 residues.

The chain couples TRBV12-3 or TRBV12-4 to TRBJ1-1; D perhaps matches TRBD1 (6 bases). The CDR3 contains 13 residues. Trimming removed 7 bases at V and 6 bases at J, with 15 bases between. This chain's CDR3 is CASTSQGRAEAFF. CDR3 DNA sequence: TGTGCCAGCACTTCCCAGGGGAGGGCTGAAGCTTTCTTT.

CDR3 region: CASSLTASSTDTQYF. The CDR3 DNA reads TGTGCCAGCAGCTTAACGGCAAGTAGCACAGATACGCAGTATTTT. The rearrangement joins TRBV7-2 to TRBJ2-3; D is ambiguous. There are 15 residues in the CDR3. V lost 2 bases, J lost 0 bases, and 9 bases lay in between. The germline CDR1 and CDR2 sequences are SGHTA and FQGNSA.

This clonotype has more than one count but fewer than ten. The chain couples TRBV5-4 to TRBJ2-2, with D unclear. This CDR3 has 14 amino acids. V was pared by 0 bases and J by 5 bases, with 8 bases between. Germline assignment: CDR1 SGHNT and CDR2 YYREEE (reference sequence). The CDR3 spells CASSLARGTGELFF. Written as DNA, the CDR3 is TGTGCCAGCAGCTTGGCCAGAGGAACCGGGGAGCTGTTTTTT.